A selection of T cell receptor beta chains follows, all from one sample in a study of shared clonotypes between healthy human individuals. This table comes from immunoSEQ multiplex PCR, and its TCRdb copy is limited to in-frame clones, with some not included. The sample includes 90,000 to 120,000 clones, 65% to 75% of them seen just once. Sequenced: memory CD8+ T cells sorted from blood. The receptors come from a young woman in good health. Each CDR3 is given with its conserved first and last residue. The order of the fields is J gene, D gene, V gene, clone size, CDR3 DNA, CDR3 protein. D genes are given only for firm matches. Only some rows state a clone size, as once, few, many or a class for expanded clones.

TRBJ1-2,TRBD1,TRBV10-2,NA,TGCGCCAGCAGTGGGACAGGGGACTATGGCTACACCTTC,CASSGTGDYGYTF
TRBJ1-1,NA,TRBV2,NA,TGTGCCAGCAGGGGGCTGAACACTGAAGCTTTCTTT,CASRGLNTEAFF
TRBJ2-7,TRBD2,TRBV7-2,NA,TGTGCCAGCAGCTTGGGCGGGAGGGAATACGAGCAGTACTTC,CASSLGGREYEQYF
TRBJ2-7,NA,TRBV5-1,NA,TGCGCCAGCAGCCCACAGGGTTTCTATTCCTACGAGCAGTACTTC,CASSPQGFYSYEQYF
TRBJ1-5,NA,TRBV28,NA,TGTGCCAGCGCGACATTGTGGTCCGTCCATAGCAATCAGCCCCAGCATTTT,CASATLWSVHSNQPQHF
TRBJ1-5,NA,TRBV19,NA,TGTGCCAGTAGTATCGGGGTTAATCAGCCCCAGCATTTT,CASSIGVNQPQHF
TRBJ2-3,TRBD1,TRBV6-4,NA,TGTGCCAGCAGTAGACAGGGGTTGTCGAGCACAGATACGCAGTATTTT,CASSRQGLSSTDTQYF
TRBJ2-1,NA,TRBV5-4,NA,TGTGCCAGCAGCTTGATCGCCAATGAGCAGTTCTTC,CASSLIANEQFF
TRBJ2-2,TRBD2,TRBV7-9,NA,TGTGCCAGCAGCTTACCCTCTGGACTAGCGGACACCGGGGAGCTGTTTTTT,CASSLPSGLADTGELFF
TRBJ2-7,NA,TRBV25-1,NA,TGTGCCAGCAGTGAATATAGCCGGGAGCAGTACTTC,CASSEYSREQYF
TRBJ2-3,NA,TRBV7-9,NA,TGTGCCAGCAGCCCTAAACCCTATAGCCGGTTCACAGATACGCAGTATTTT,CASSPKPYSRFTDTQYF
TRBJ2-7,TRBD1,TRBV27,NA,TGTGCCAGCAGTTTCCTCACCGGGACAGGGACCTACGAGCAGTACTTC,CASSFLTGTGTYEQYF
TRBJ2-7,TRBD2,TRBV7-9,NA,TGTGCCAGCAGCCCGGAGGCGGGGGGCTACGAGCAGTACTTC,CASSPEAGGYEQYF
TRBJ1-1,NA,TRBV5-1,NA,TGCGCCAGCAGCTTGTACCGGGAGAACACTGAAGCTTTCTTT,CASSLYRENTEAFF
TRBJ2-3,NA,TRBV6-1,few,TGTGCCAGCAGTGCGGGAGTGGCAGATACGCAGTATTTT,CASSAGVADTQYF
TRBJ2-7,NA,TRBV25-1,NA,TGTGCCAGCAGTGAATTTGTGGCTCCCGAGCAGTACTTC,CASSEFVAPEQYF
TRBJ1-2,NA,TRBV9,many,TGTGCCAGCAGCGTAGAGGCAGGATATGGCTACACCTTC,CASSVEAGYGYTF
TRBJ2-7,TRBD2,TRBV4-1,NA,TGCGCCAGCAGCCCTTCGGGACTAGCGGGAGACGAGCAGTACTTC,CASSPSGLAGDEQYF
TRBJ2-2,TRBD2,TRBV4-2,many,TGTGCCAGCAGCCACCTAGCGGGAGACACCGGGGAGCTGTTTTTT,CASSHLAGDTGELFF
TRBJ1-2,TRBD1,TRBV10-3,NA,TGTGCCATCACCTCGGACAGGCCTAACTATGGCTACACCTTC,CAITSDRPNYGYTF
TRBJ1-5,NA,TRBV9,few,TGTGCCAGCAGCGTAGGCGGTTATAGCAATCAGCCCCAGCATTTT,CASSVGGYSNQPQHF
TRBJ2-3,NA,TRBV11-2,NA,TGTGCCAGCAGCCCGGGAGTAGAAACAGATACGCAGTATTTT,CASSPGVETDTQYF
TRBJ1-1,TRBD1,TRBV27,NA,TGTGCCAGCAGTCCCGGGACAGCTAACACTGAAGCTTTCTTT,CASSPGTANTEAFF
TRBJ2-2,TRBD2,TRBV2,NA,TGTGCCAGCAGTGAAGCTCCGGGACTAGCCTCCGGGGAGCTGTTTTTT,CASSEAPGLASGELFF
TRBJ2-3,TRBD2,TRBV5-4,NA,TGTGCCAGCAGCTTGGTAGCGGGAGGGGTAACAGATACGCAGTATTTT,CASSLVAGGVTDTQYF
TRBJ2-7,TRBD1,TRBV6-1,NA,TGTGCCAGCAGTGCTACAATTTGGGACAGAGGGACCTACGAGCAGTACTTC,CASSATIWDRGTYEQYF
TRBJ1-3,TRBD1,TRBV10-1,NA,TGCGCCAGAGCCTCGGGACAGGTGTTGCTCTTTTCTGGAAACACCATATATTTT,CARASGQVLLFSGNTIYF
TRBJ2-1,TRBD1,TRBV6-4,NA,TGTGCCAGCAGTATGGGACAGCACAATGAGCAGTTCTTC,CASSMGQHNEQFF
TRBJ2-2,TRBD2,TRBV6-1,few,TGTGCCACCCTAGCGGGTGAGAACACCGGGGAGCTGTTTTTT,CATLAGENTGELFF
TRBJ2-7,NA,TRBV19,NA,TGTGCCAGTAGTATTCGCGCCGAACAGGGCGCTTACGAGCAGTACTTC,CASSIRAEQGAYEQYF
TRBJ2-3,TRBD2,TRBV28,NA,TGTGCCAGTGCCCCATTCGGACTAGCGGGAAGCACAGATACGCAGTATTTT,CASAPFGLAGSTDTQYF
TRBJ2-2,NA,TRBV27,few,TGTGCCAGCAGCCCGCTGACCGGGGAGCTGTTTTTT,CASSPLTGELFF
TRBJ2-3,TRBD1,TRBV15,NA,TGTGCCACCAGCCCCGGGACAGGGGACACTAATACGCAGTATTTT,CATSPGTGDTNTQYF
TRBJ2-1,NA,TRBV7-6,NA,TGTGCCAGCAGCTTAGCGGGCGGGCTAGCAGCTCCCTCGCAGGAAATCTACAATGAGCAGTTCTTC,CASSLAGGLAAPSQEIYNEQFF
TRBJ2-7,NA,TRBV7-6,NA,TGTGCCAGCAGCCAAATCCCTCGGGTATCTCACGAGCAGTACTTC,CASSQIPRVSHEQYF
TRBJ1-6,NA,TRBV27,NA,TGTGCCAGCAGGACAGGAGGGAATTCACCCCTCCACTTT,CASRTGGNSPLHF
TRBJ1-2,NA,TRBV15,NA,TGTGCCACCAGCAGCCCCGGGACGGCGAACTATGGCTACACCTTC,CATSSPGTANYGYTF
TRBJ2-5,NA,TRBV13,NA,TGTGCCAGCAGCTTTCGCCGGTGGGGCGCAGAGACCCAGTACTTC,CASSFRRWGAETQYF
TRBJ1-2,NA,TRBV21-1,NA,TGTGCCAGCAGCAACAGAACCTATGGCTACACCTTC,CASSNRTYGYTF
TRBJ2-1,TRBD1,TRBV4-1,NA,TGCGCCAGCAGCCTGTGGACAGGGAGGCCGAACAATGAGCAGTTCTTC,CASSLWTGRPNNEQFF
TRBJ2-1,NA,TRBV27,NA,TGTGCCAGCAGTTTCTCGGCAGAGAAGCAGTTCTTC,CASSFSAEKQFF
TRBJ1-1,NA,TRBV6-4,medium-sized,TGTGCCAGCAGTGCAGGGGAAAACACTGAAGCTTTCTTT,CASSAGENTEAFF
TRBJ2-2,TRBD1,TRBV6-4,few,TGTGCCACCAGGGAGACAGGGGGCGACACCGGGGAGCTGTTTTTT,CATRETGGDTGELFF
TRBJ2-2,NA,TRBV27,NA,TGTGCCAGCAGTTTAACAGGGCCCGCCGGGGAGCTGTTTTTT,CASSLTGPAGELFF
TRBJ2-2,NA,TRBV10-2,NA,TGCGCCAGCACCAGGGCGACCGGGGAGCTGTTTTTT,CASTRATGELFF
TRBJ2-3,NA,TRBV7-9,once,TGTGCCAGCAGCATAAAACGGACCCACGCTAGCACAGATACGCAGTATTTT,CASSIKRTHASTDTQYF
TRBJ2-7,TRBD2,TRBV27,NA,TGTGCCAGCAGTTCCCTACCTTCCGGGACTAGGTACTTC,CASSSLPSGTRYF
TRBJ2-1,NA,TRBV4-1,NA,TGCGCCAGCAGCCAAACTAGCAATGAGCAGTTCTTC,CASSQTSNEQFF
TRBJ2-5,NA,TRBV30,NA,TGTGCCTGGAGTTGGGACCACGGGGAGACCCAGTACTTC,CAWSWDHGETQYF
TRBJ1-1,NA,TRBV4-1,NA,TGCGCCAGCAGCCACGGACAGACCACTGAAGCTTTCTTT,CASSHGQTTEAFF
TRBJ1-2,TRBD1,TRBV7-9,NA,TGTGCCAGCAGCGCCTGGGACAGGGGATATGGCTACACCTTC,CASSAWDRGYGYTF
TRBJ2-5,NA,TRBV19,NA,TGTGCCAGTAGTAACGGGGACGAGACCCAGTACTTC,CASSNGDETQYF
TRBJ1-1,TRBD1,TRBV9,NA,TGTGCCAGCAGCGGTCAAGACAGGGGGAAATGGGCTTTCTTT,CASSGQDRGKWAFF
TRBJ2-2,NA,TRBV2,NA,TGTGCCAGCAGTGAAGGCAGACCTAACACCGGGGAGCTGTTTTTT,CASSEGRPNTGELFF